This T cell receptor (beta chain) was sequenced for a study of glioma-infiltrating T cells. The sample holds a few counts of this clonotype. Its antigen remains unidentified. Using RNA template, CDR3s of TCR alpha and beta were amplified with iRepertoire arm-PCR. One entry per CDR3 protein results from TCRdb running MiXCR on the multiplex PCR reads. Among around 390,000 distinct CDR3 sequences listed, approximately 42% were seen once. Findings and caveats of the study: A blood CDR3 motif signature was depleted in highly divergent patients.

Looked up from germline, CDR1 is DFQATT and CDR2 is SNEGSKA (reference sequence). With 3 bases clipped from V and 5 bases from J, the junction kept 10 bases outside the gene matches. The CDR3 sequence is 15 residues long. This chain joins TRBV20-1 and TRBJ2-5, with 9 bases that match TRBD2. This receptor was taken from a human donor with low-grade glioma or glioblastoma, undergoing nonglioma brain surgery, or in good health (not recorded which). The material sequenced was glioma tissue, nonneoplastic brain tissue, or PBMCs (not recorded which). CDR3 nucleotide sequence: TGCAGTGCTAGTCGATTACGGCGGGAGGGGGAGACCCAGTACTTC. Translating it yields CSASRLRREGETQYF.